These 26 T cell receptor beta chains share one sample of origin, sequenced in a study of T cell changes during pregnancy in multiple sclerosis. TCRdb keeps only in-frame clones here, not all; method: immunoSEQ multiplex PCR. The sample holds about 26,000 clones, nearly 90% seen once. Source: CD8+ T cells from peripheral blood mononuclear cells, taken in the second trimester of pregnancy. These receptors were obtained from a female donor with multiple sclerosis, enrolled in a pregnancy study.

The V and J genes are TRBV18 and TRBJ2-7, with TRBD2 matching over 8 bases. After removal of 2 bases from V and 4 bases from J, the junction contained 7 bases not matched to a gene. Germline V gives CDR1 KGHSH, CDR2 LQKENI. This CDR3 spans 15 amino acids. This CDR3 is CASSPGERERYEQYF. CDR3 DNA: TGTGCCAGCTCACCAGGGGAGCGGGAGAGGTACGAGCAGTACTTC.

The chain employs TRBV27 and TRBJ2-7; D may be TRBD1 (6 bases). Deletions cut 5 bases from V and 1 base from J, with 12 bases between. Germline V gene data show CDR1 as MNHEY and CDR2 as SMNVEV (reference sequence). The CDR3 has 14 amino acids. Here the CDR3 DNA reads TGTGCCAGCAGTCTTAACAGGGTTTCCTACGAGCAGTACTTC. Amino acid sequence: CASSLNRVSYEQYF.

CDR3 coding DNA: TGTGCCAGCAGCTCGGGACTAGCTGATCTGGAGACCCAGTACTTC. It yields the protein CASSSGLADLETQYF. J is TRBJ2-5 and V is TRBV11-2; TRBD2 matches 9 bases. The CDR3 runs 15 residues. V lost 4 bases, J lost 5 bases, and 8 bases stayed unmatched. The germline CDR1 and CDR2 sequences are SGHAT and FQNNGV.

This clone counts as medium-sized. This chain joins TRBV2 and TRBJ2-3, with 10 bases matching TRBD2. Germline CDR1 and CDR2: SNHLY and FYNNEI. Germline trimming cut 3 bases from V and 2 bases from J; bases unmatched to any gene: 14. The CDR3 extends over 19 amino acids. The CDR3 sequence is CASSDFGAPLAGATDTQYF. The CDR3 DNA sequence: TGTGCCAGCAGTGATTTCGGGGCACCCCTAGCGGGAGCCACAGATACGCAGTATTTT.

This clone showed up just once. The V and J genes are TRBV7-6 and TRBJ2-1, with TRBD2 matching 7 bases. The V and J ends lost 7 bases and 3 bases, in that order; junction bases with no gene match: 9. Germline V gene lookup returns CDR1 SGHVS and CDR2 FNYEAQ. The CDR3 length is 15 residues. CDR3 nucleotides: TGTGCCAGCAATGAGCGGGGTGGGTTCTACAATGAGCAGTTCTTC. This codes for CASNERGGFYNEQFF.

The V gene is TRBV29-1, the J gene TRBJ2-7, with D possibly matching TRBD1 (5 bases). CDR1 and CDR2 (germline): SQVTM, ANQGSEA. This CDR3 contains 12 residues. Trimming pared 2 bases from V and 2 bases from J, leaving 7 bases between. The CDR3 DNA is TGCAGCGTTGAAAACAGGCCCTACGAGCAGTACTTC. Its translation is CSVENRPYEQYF.

This sequence joins TRBV5-6 and TRBJ2-1, with 13 bases that match TRBD2. The length of the CDR3 is 14 residues. With 5 bases clipped from V and 9 bases from J, the junction kept 5 bases outside the gene matches. Germline loops: CDR1 SGHDT, CDR2 YYEEEE. CDR3 in DNA: TGTGCCAGCAGGCCGGGACTAGCGGGAAGTGAGCAGTTCTTC. It codes for CASRPGLAGSEQFF.

This rearrangement joins TRBV27 to TRBJ2-5; 9 positions match TRBD1. V lost 0 bases, J lost 5 bases, and 7 bases stayed unmatched. There are 16 residues in the CDR3. The germline V gene has CDR1 MNHEY and CDR2 SMNVEV (reference sequence). CDR3 sequence reads: CASSLSWTGVGETQYF. In DNA, the CDR3 is TGTGCCAGCAGTTTATCGTGGACAGGGGTAGGGGAGACCCAGTACTTC.

The rearrangement joins TRBV6-5 to TRBJ2-2; D is uncertain. The CDR3 consists of 12 residues. Germline V gene lookup returns CDR1 MNHEY and CDR2 SVGAGI. V was clipped by 4 bases and J by 4 bases, with 4 bases between them. The CDR3 nucleotides are TGTGCCAGCAGTTTGAGCACCGGGGAGCTGTTTTTT. This translates into CASSLSTGELFF.

V usage is TRBV7-2 and J usage is TRBJ2-7; a possible D gene is TRBD1 (6 bases). The CDR3 extends over 16 amino acids. Per the germline V gene, CDR1 is SGHTA and CDR2 is FQGNSA. V lost 4 bases to trimming and J lost 2 bases, with 18 bases between them. CDR3 coding DNA: TGTGCCAGCAGCTCCGAGATTGGGCCAGGGGCCTACGAGCAGTACTTC. As protein: CASSSEIGPGAYEQYF.

CDR3 bases: TGTGCCAGCAGCCCACCACTAGCGGGGGCCGGGGAGCTGTTTTTT. Protein sequence: CASSPPLAGAGELFF. V is TRBV2 and J is TRBJ2-2; TRBD2 matches 11 bases. CDR3 length: 15 residues. V dropped 6 bases and J dropped 6; count of bases not matched to a gene: 6. Per the germline V gene, CDR1 is SNHLY and CDR2 is FYNNEI.

The chain is built from TRBV9 and TRBJ1-2; D is undetermined. Trimming pared 4 bases from V and 10 bases from J, leaving 8 bases between. In germline, CDR1 is SGDLS, CDR2 YYNGEE. This CDR3 contains 10 residues. CDR3 coding DNA: TGTGCCAGCAGCTCCGGGAACTACACCTTC. Amino acid sequence: CASSSGNYTF. The full variable domain, with the rest looked up from reference TRBV9 and TRBJ1-2, is DSGVTQTPKHLITATGQRVTLRCSPRSGDLSVYWYQQSLDQGLQFLIQYYNGEERAKGNILERFSAQQFPDLHSELNLSSLELGDSALYFCASSSGNYTFGSGTRLTVV.

The rearrangement joins TRBV2 to TRBJ2-7, with 7 nucleotides matching TRBD2. J was trimmed by 6 bases and V by 6 bases; bases with no gene match: 8. Germline values: CDR1 SNHLY, CDR2 FYNNEI. The CDR3 loop spans 13 amino acids. For the CDR3, the DNA is TGTGCCAGCAGCATGGGACTACCGAGCGAGCAGTACTTC. It translates to CASSMGLPSEQYF.

The V call is TRBV19, the J call TRBJ2-2, with D perhaps TRBD2 (5 bases). Germline V gene data show CDR1 as LNHDA and CDR2 as SQIVND (reference sequence). The CDR3 consists of 15 residues. V was clipped by 6 bases and J by 1 base, with 12 bases between them. CDR3 region: CASRSGGGNTGELFF. The CDR3 DNA reads as TGTGCCAGTAGATCCGGTGGAGGGAACACCGGGGAGCTGTTTTTT.

V usage is TRBV4-3 and J usage is TRBJ2-1, with 7 bases that match TRBD2. From germline, CDR1 is LGHNA and CDR2 YSLEER. J lost 0 bases, V lost 8 bases, and 4 bases had no gene match. This CDR3 comprises 14 residues. CDR3 sequence (DNA): TGCGCCAGCGGAGAGCGGGACTCCTACAATGAGCAGTTCTTC. Protein product: CASGERDSYNEQFF.

The genes are TRBV7-9 and TRBJ2-6; TRBD2 is a possible D gene (5 bases). Deletions cut 3 bases from V and 0 bases from J, with 6 bases between. This CDR3 has 15 residues. Germline loops: CDR1 SEHNR, CDR2 FQNEAQ (reference sequence). CDR3 DNA sequence: TGTGCCAGCAGCTTGGGAGACTCTGGGGCCAACGTCCTGACTTTC. Residues: CASSLGDSGANVLTF.

The chain combines TRBV7-9 with TRBJ2-7; 8 nucleotides match TRBD1. The CDR3 consists of 16 residues. CDR1 SEHNR and CDR2 FQNEAQ come from the germline V gene (reference sequence). The J segment lost 3 bases and the V segment lost 5 bases, leaving 12 bases of the junction unmatched. Here the CDR3 DNA reads TGTGCCAGCAGCCCAGTGGCGGCAGGGGGCCTCTACGAGCAGTACTTC. Its translation is CASSPVAAGGLYEQYF.

The chain has TRBV4-1 and TRBJ2-1; D possibly corresponds to TRBD1 (5 bases). The V gene lost 5 bases and the J gene lost 3 bases, with 8 bases spanning the gap. The germline gives CDR1 MGHRA, CDR2 YSYEKL. CDR3 length equals 13 residues. CDR3 coding DNA: TGCGCCAGCAGCGGGGCCGACTACAATGAGCAGTTCTTC. It specifies CASSGADYNEQFF.

This chain uses TRBV7-6 with TRBJ2-7; the match to TRBD2 covers 11 bases. This CDR3 region has 18 residues. The J segment lost 3 bases and the V segment lost 5 bases, leaving 15 bases of the junction unmatched. Germline lookup yields CDR1 SGHVS and CDR2 FNYEAQ. The CDR3 region is CASSHSTDVLAGDYEQYF. DNA of the CDR3: TGTGCCAGCAGCCACTCCACCGACGTACTAGCGGGGGACTACGAGCAGTACTTC.

This rearrangement joins TRBV6-1 to TRBJ1-5; D not certain. The length of the CDR3 is 14 residues. Germline CDR1 is MNHNS and CDR2 is SASEGT. Trimming removed 3 bases at V and 4 bases at J, with 10 bases between. In DNA, the CDR3 is TGTGCCAGCAGTGAGGCAGGCCTGAATCAGCCCCAGCATTTT. Amino acids: CASSEAGLNQPQHF.

On this clone itself: The junction and the germline gene differ at one end; a read error may be behind it. The chain is built from TRBV7-7 and TRBJ2-3, with 11 bases matching TRBD2. Germline lookup yields CDR1 SSHAT and CDR2 FNYEAQ (reference sequence). The CDR3 sequence is 15 residues long. The DNA for the CDR3 is TGTGCTAGCAGCCGGACTAGCGGGTCCGCAGATACGCAGTATTTT. This encodes CASSRTSGSADTQYF.

This rearrangement joins TRBV28 to TRBJ1-5; 9 bases are a match to TRBD1. Germline V lookup: CDR1 MDHEN, CDR2 SYDVKM. Trimming took 4 bases from V and 6 from J; bases not matched to a gene: 10. This CDR3 contains 16 residues. The CDR3 DNA follows: TGTGCCAGCAGTTCGCCGGGACAGGGCTCTGGTCAGCCCCAGCATTTT. Amino acid sequence: CASSSPGQGSGQPQHF.

This clone was found once. The rearrangement uses TRBV9 and TRBJ2-7, with D perhaps TRBD2 (5 bases). CDR1 is SGDLS, CDR2 YYNGEE, per germline. The V end lost 0 bases, the J end lost 0 bases, and 10 bases lay between the germline ends. The CDR3 runs to 15 residues. The CDR3 spells CASSVGSTSSYEQYF. DNA of the CDR3: TGTGCCAGCAGCGTAGGGTCTACTAGCTCCTACGAGCAGTACTTC.

V usage is TRBV30 and J usage is TRBJ2-5, with D tentatively TRBD1 (5 bases). V was cut by 2 bases and J by 3 bases, with 13 bases left in between. The CDR3 contains 14 residues. Germline CDR1 and CDR2: GTSNPN and SVGIG (reference sequence). The CDR3 DNA sequence: TGTGCCTGGAGTCACCCTGGGGCAGAAGAGACCCAGTACTTC. This gives the protein CAWSHPGAEETQYF.

This chain connects TRBV6-5 to TRBJ2-1, with 9 bases identical to TRBD2. The CDR3 extends over 15 amino acids. CDR1 is MNHEY, CDR2 SVGAGI, per germline. V was clipped by 8 bases and J by 7 bases; unmatched bases: 12. The CDR3 protein is CASSMTSGLGNEQFF. CDR3 sequence (DNA): TGTGCCAGCTCGATGACTAGCGGCCTAGGGAATGAGCAGTTCTTC.

The CDR3 DNA reads TGTGCCAGCAGTCCTACCGGGAATTTCTACGAGCAGTACTTC. It is translated as CASSPTGNFYEQYF. The chain couples TRBV6-6 to TRBJ2-7, with a weak D call TRBD2 (5 bases). CDR1 MNHNY and CDR2 SVGAGI come from the germline V gene (reference sequence). The V end was cut by 5 bases, the J end by 3 bases, with 14 bases between. The CDR3 totals 14 residues.